This record covers a single TCR beta chain. The data stem from a study of blood T cell repertoires in COVID-19. Overall study context: Cohort 3 recovered donors had two negative PCRs, clearance, or symptom resolution.

The repertoire was sequenced with immunoSEQ multiplex PCR; TCRdb's copy has only in-frame clones and lacks some. The profile shows fewer than 200,000 clones, roughly nine tenths of them singletons. V lost 4 bases to trimming and J lost 2 bases, with 13 bases between them. The CDR3 is 15 amino acids. CDR1 and CDR2 from the germline V gene are SGHDT and YYEEEE. V gene TRBV5-6 combines with J gene TRBJ1-3; D perhaps matches TRBD1 (5 bases). Sequencing was carried out using PBMCs or T cells enriched from blood (not recorded which). This sequence originates from a middle-aged woman in a cohort exposed to, infected with or recovered from COVID-19 (not recorded which). Here the CDR3 DNA reads TGTGCCAGCAGCCTTCAGCAGGGAACTGGAAACACCATATATTTT. Translating it yields CASSLQQGTGNTIYF.